Described below is a single TCR beta chain sequence and its context. Its specificity is unknown. This record belongs to a study of cytomegalovirus exposure and HLA in healthy donors. Study-level information: Both the 120 validation repertoires and the 600 to 750 first-cohort repertoires used the same platform, as reported by a later analysis. Study-wide results and caveats: There were 150 to 200 TCR beta chains listed as cytomegalovirus-associated. Rare TCR sequences predominated, though certain public TCRs were found in many donors.

CDR3 length: 15 residues. V lost 1 base and J lost 5, with 13 bases in between. The germline V gene has CDR1 MNHNS and CDR2 SASEGT. The protocol was immunoSEQ multiplex PCR, while the TCRdb copy is restricted to in-frame clones and leaves out a portion. The sample yields roughly 60,000 clones, 85% to 95% seen once. The receptor was isolated from a woman aged 18-30 years in good health and CMV-seropositive. The chain links TRBV6-1 to TRBJ2-3; a weak D match, TRBD2 (6 bases). The sample was PBMCs. The CDR3 loop is CASSEGVREEDTQYF. The CDR3 nucleotides read TGTGCCAGCAGTGAAGGTGTCAGGGAGGAAGATACGCAGTATTTT.